What follows are 27 T cell receptor beta chains derived from one specimen sequenced in a study of T cell clonality in common variable immunodeficiency. TCRdb keeps only in-frame clones here, not all; method: immunoSEQ multiplex PCR. This sample has about 52,000 clones, each found more than once. Material for sequencing was peripheral blood mononuclear cells. These TCRs come from a person between 18 and 75 years old in good health.

This clone was seen many times. The read halts 3 residues ahead of the CDR3 end, with the missing end drawn from the germline J gene. This chain uses TRBV9 with TRBJ2-1; 10 nucleotides match TRBD2. The CDR3 contains 15 residues. Germline V gene data show CDR1 as SGDLS and CDR2 as YYNGEE. Germline trimming cut 0 bases from V and 7 bases from J; bases unmatched to any gene: 4. The CDR3 bases that were read are TGTGCCAGCAGCGTAGAGGCTAGCGGGAGTAATGAG. This sequence encodes CASSVEASGSNE. The CDR3 in full is CASSVEASGSNEQFF.

This clone appeared many times. The CDR3 end is not reached by the read, which stops 3 residues before it; the germline J gene fills it in. The rearrangement links TRBV28 to TRBJ2-3; 8 bases are shared with TRBD2. Germline CDR1 MDHEN, CDR2 SYDVKM. With V trimmed by 3 bases and J by 2 bases, 13 bases remained unmatched. The CDR3 extends over 18 amino acids. The covered CDR3 bases are TGTGCCAGCAGTTTCCTCAAGCAACTAGCGGAAACCACAGATACG. This codes for CASSFLKQLAETTDT. The CDR3 as a whole reads CASSFLKQLAETTDTQYF.

There are many counts of this clone. The read finishes 3 residues shy of the CDR3 end, and the germline J gene is used to complete it. The J gene is TRBJ2-5, the V gene TRBV7-2, with 12 bases aligning to TRBD2. Germline lookup yields CDR1 SGHTA and CDR2 FQGNSA. V was pared by 3 bases and J by 4 bases, with 3 bases of the junction left unmatched. This CDR3 contains 15 residues. The CDR3 loop is CASSFASGGGETQYF. CDR3 DNA, as far as it was read: TGTGCCAGCAGCTTTGCTAGCGGGGGGGGAGAGACC.

Ten or more counts support this clone. The CDR3 end lies 3 residues beyond the end of the read and is filled in from the germline J gene. The chain employs TRBV30 and TRBJ1-2; 7 bases align to TRBD1. The V and J ends lost 2 bases and 6 bases, in that order; junction bases with no gene match: 6. CDR1 and CDR2 from the germline V gene are GTSNPN and SVGIG (reference sequence). This CDR3 is 13 amino acids long. The CDR3 DNA, read in part, is TGTGCCTGGAGTAACAGGGGCGTCGATGGC. It is translated as CAWSNRGVDG. The entire CDR3 is CAWSNRGVDGYTF.

This clone was seen only a few times. The CDR3 is cut off 3 residues early in the read; its end comes from the germline J gene. The rearrangement uses TRBV7-9 and TRBJ2-7; TRBD2 matches at 8 bases. Unmatched junction bases numbered 8, after V lost 4 bases and J lost 6 bases. CDR1 is SEHNR, CDR2 FQNEAQ, per germline (reference sequence). The CDR3 runs 14 residues. The CDR3 bases that were read are TGTGCCAGCAGCTCGTCGGGGGGGCGTGGCGAG. It specifies CASSSSGGRGE. The CDR3 in its entirety is CASSSSGGRGEQYF. Filled out from reference TRBV7-9 and TRBJ2-7, the complete variable domain reads DTGVSQNPRHKITKRGQNVTFRCDPISEHNRLYWYRQTLGQGPEFLTYFQNEAQLEKSRLLSDRFSAERPKGSFSTLEIQRTEQGDSAMYLCASSSSGGRGEQYFGPGTRLTVT.

In this sample, this clone turned up many times. Read data end 3 residues before the CDR3 end; the end is taken from the germline J gene. The chain carries TRBV20-1 and TRBJ2-7; D not resolved. Germline V gene data show CDR1 as DFQATT and CDR2 as SNEGSKA (reference sequence). V lost 3 bases and J lost 0, with 6 bases in between. The CDR3 has 12 residues. The chain's CDR3 is CSASSYSYEQYF. CDR3 DNA, as far as it was read: TGCAGTGCTAGCAGTTACTCCTACGAG.

This clone was counted at least ten times. The CDR3 region is CASLKESPGQPQHF. The CDR3 bases that were read are TGTGCCAGTCTTAAGGAATCGCCCGGGCAGCCC. The chain links TRBV19 to TRBJ1-5; D not resolved. Coverage ceases 3 residues before the CDR3 finishes, and the germline J gene fills in the end. The CDR3 has 14 residues. V was pared by 8 bases and J by 7 bases, with 18 bases between. Germline CDR1 and CDR2: LNHDA and SQIVND (reference sequence). The variable domain in full, with the rest retrieved from reference TRBV19 and TRBJ1-5, is DGGITQSPKYLFRKEGQNVTLSCEQNLNHDAMYWYRQDPGQGLRLIYYSQIVNDFQKGDIAEGYSVSREKKESFPLTVTSAQKNPTAFYLCASLKESPGQPQHFGDGTRLSIL.

This clone was counted many times. The read terminates 3 residues ahead of where the CDR3 ends, so the germline J gene completes it. The chain couples TRBV20-1 to TRBJ2-2; 7 bases map to TRBD2. The CDR3 runs to 15 residues. Germline CDR1 is DFQATT and CDR2 is SNEGSKA (reference sequence). Unmatched junction bases numbered 5, after V lost 2 bases and J lost 2 bases. The DNA read from the CDR3 is TGCAGTGCTAGACAACAGCGGGGAAACACCGGGGAG. Translation gives CSARQQRGNTGE. The whole CDR3 protein is CSARQQRGNTGELFF.

This clone was counted ten times or more. The read finishes 3 residues shy of the CDR3 end, and the germline J gene is used to complete it. The rearrangement uses TRBV20-1 and TRBJ1-1, with D maybe TRBD1 (5 bases). Germline loops: CDR1 DFQATT, CDR2 SNEGSKA (reference sequence). V dropped 0 bases and J dropped 4 bases, with 9 bases sitting between them. CDR3 length equals 13 residues. The CDR3 here is CSARDGGGTEAFF. CDR3 DNA, as far as it was read: TGCAGTGCTAGAGATGGGGGGGGCACTGAA.

This clone showed up many times. The read is 3 residues too short to cover the CDR3 end, so that end is filled in from the germline J gene. The chain links TRBV20-1 to TRBJ2-7, with a possible D match to TRBD2 (6 bases). Trimming took off 0 bases at V and 2 bases at J, with 14 bases between the two ends. The CDR3 spans 15 residues. Germline lookup yields CDR1 DFQATT and CDR2 SNEGSKA (reference sequence). The part of the CDR3 DNA that was read is TGCAGTGCTAGAGATGGGCGGGGTCGGACCTACGAG. This translates into CSARDGRGRTYE. The full CDR3 protein is CSARDGRGRTYEQYF.

This clone has a count of ten or more. CDR3 amino acids: CASSLRAQGQPQHF. CDR3 DNA, as far as it was read: TGTGCCAGCAGCTTAAGGGCCCAGGGTCAGCCC. This chain links TRBV13 with TRBJ1-5; weak D call: TRBD1 (5 bases). The read ends 3 residues shy of where the CDR3 ends; the end is completed using the germline J gene. CDR1 PRHDT and CDR2 FYEKMQ come from the germline V gene (reference sequence). Trimming left V 2 bases short and J 6 bases short, with 11 bases between. The CDR3 runs 14 residues.

This clone was observed many times. The missing CDR3 end, 3 residues past where the read stops, is filled in from the germline J gene. The rearrangement links TRBV7-9 to TRBJ1-2; D remains ambiguous. CDR3 size: 14 residues. V shed 2 bases and J shed 4 bases, with 11 bases lying between them. The germline V gene has CDR1 SEHNR and CDR2 FQNEAQ (reference sequence). The CDR3 bases that were read are TGTGCCAGCAGCTTAACAGAAGTTTCCTATGGC. Amino acid sequence: CASSLTEVSYG. The whole CDR3 sequence is CASSLTEVSYGYTF.

As concerns this clone: The sequenced fragment ends 3 residues before the CDR3 boundary, so the rest is inferred from the germline J gene. The chain employs TRBV7-9 and TRBJ2-6, with a tentative D call TRBD1 (6 bases). Trimming took off 5 bases at V and 2 bases at J, with 10 bases between the two ends. The CDR3 is made up of 15 amino acids. The germline gives CDR1 SEHNR, CDR2 FQNEAQ (reference sequence). CDR3 DNA, as far as it was read: TGTGCCAGCAGCCGTAGACAGGCTGGGGCCAACGTC. Translation gives CASSRRQAGANV. The complete CDR3 sequence is CASSRRQAGANVLTF.

This clone was detected many times. The CDR3 end is not reached by the read, which stops 3 residues before it; the germline J gene fills it in. The chain employs TRBV11-2 and TRBJ2-3; D is possibly TRBD2 (5 bases). There are 14 residues in the CDR3. V was trimmed by 3 bases and J by 6 bases, leaving 13 bases between them. CDR1 and CDR2 (germline): SGHAT, FQNNGV. This CDR3 reads CASSLRAQTDTQYF. Incomplete CDR3 DNA: TGTGCCAGCAGCTTGAGGGCCCAGACGGATACG.

The sample holds many counts of this clone. The read terminates 3 residues before the CDR3 end, so the remaining end is supplied by the germline J gene. The V call is TRBV2, the J call TRBJ2-3, with unresolved D. Germline loops: CDR1 SNHLY, CDR2 FYNNEI. CDR3 length: 12 amino acids. Trimming stripped 6 bases from V and 4 bases from J, with 8 bases between. The CDR3 here is CASRVAPDTQYF. The sequenced part of the CDR3 DNA is TGTGCCAGCAGAGTAGCCCCAGATACG.

This clone was found many times. The observed sequence ends 3 residues before the CDR3 terminus, with the missing tail filled in from the germline J gene. V is TRBV30 and J is TRBJ2-7, with D tentatively TRBD2 (6 bases). Germline V gene lookup returns CDR1 GTSNPN and CDR2 SVGIG (reference sequence). There are 15 residues in the CDR3. Trimming removed 0 bases at V and 6 bases at J, with 18 bases between. The part of the CDR3 DNA that was read is TGTGCCTGGAGTGTACTTAGCGGTACGTGGGGCGAG. It yields the protein CAWSVLSGTWGE. The CDR3 reads in full as CAWSVLSGTWGEQYF.

This clone has at least ten counts. Read sequence stops 3 residues before the CDR3 end, and the germline J gene provides the missing end. The chain joins TRBV12-3 or TRBV12-4 to TRBJ2-1; TRBD2 matches 7 bases. V was clipped by 2 bases and J by 7 bases; unmatched bases: 2. CDR3 length: 13 amino acids. Partial CDR3 DNA: TGTGCCAGCAGTTTACTAGCGGTTAATGAG. This sequence encodes CASSLLAVNE. The whole CDR3 protein reads CASSLLAVNEQFF.

This clone has at least ten counts. Read coverage stops 3 residues before the CDR3 terminus; the germline J gene supplies the remainder. The sample has other DNA sequences that encode this CDR3 too. The chain recombines TRBV7-3 with TRBJ2-3, with TRBD2 identical over 7 bases. Looked up from germline, CDR1 is SGHTA and CDR2 is FQGTGA. Unmatched junction bases numbered 1, after V lost 3 bases and J lost 1 base. The CDR3 is 14 residues long. The part of the CDR3 DNA that was read is TGTGCCAGCAGCTTGGCGGGGGGCACAGATACG. The encoded protein is CASSLAGGTDT. The CDR3 as a whole reads CASSLAGGTDTQYF.

Ten or more counts support this clone. A read error may produce the germline difference seen at one junction end. The read finishes 3 residues shy of the CDR3 end, and the germline J gene is used to complete it. J is TRBJ2-1 and V is TRBV5-1; 8 nucleotides align to TRBD1. CDR3 length: 14 amino acids. Germline CDR1 SGHRS, CDR2 YFSETQ. CDR3 sequence: CASSLGQDYNEQFF. The sequenced CDR3 bases are TGCGCCAGCAGTTTGGGACAGGACTACAATGAG.

This clone occurred many times. The CDR3 end lies 3 residues beyond the end of the read and is filled in from the germline J gene. V is TRBV20-1 and J is TRBJ2-3, with 8 nucleotides matching TRBD2. Germline V CDR1 and CDR2: DFQATT, SNEGSKA (reference sequence). V was pared by 3 bases and J by 3 bases, with 8 bases of the junction left unmatched. The CDR3 extends over 15 amino acids. The part of the CDR3 DNA that was read is TGCAGTGCTAGCGGGAGGGCCTCGGGGACAGATACG. Residues: CSASGRASGTDT. The whole CDR3 protein is CSASGRASGTDTQYF.

The table lists this clone with many counts. With the read ending 3 residues before the CDR3 end, the germline J gene is used to fill in that end. The gene calls are TRBV20-1 and TRBJ2-5; 10 nucleotides align to TRBD2. In germline, CDR1 is DFQATT, CDR2 SNEGSKA (reference sequence). J lost 5 bases, V lost 0 bases, and 3 bases had no gene match. This CDR3 is 14 amino acids long. CDR3 residues: CSARDGLAAETQYF. The DNA read from the CDR3 is TGCAGTGCTAGAGACGGACTAGCGGCGGAGACC.

This clone turned up a few times. The sequenced part of the CDR3 DNA is TGCAGCGCCACAGGGGGCTCCTCCTACGAG. This sequence encodes CSATGGSSYE. The full CDR3 reads CSATGGSSYEQYF. J is TRBJ2-7 and V is TRBV29-1, with 9 positions matching TRBD1. Read coverage stops 3 residues before the CDR3 terminus; the germline J gene supplies the remainder. Per the germline V gene, CDR1 is SQVTM and CDR2 is ANQGSEA. The CDR3 is made up of 13 amino acids. The V segment lost 7 bases and the J segment 0 bases; nucleotides outside the gene matches: 4.

This clone was counted a few times. Read sequence stops 3 residues before the CDR3 end, and the germline J gene provides the missing end. V gene TRBV18 combines with J gene TRBJ1-2, with D perhaps TRBD1 (5 bases). The CDR3 runs to 15 residues. CDR1 KGHSH and CDR2 LQKENI come from the germline V gene. V was clipped by 2 bases and J by 6 bases, with 16 bases between them. The part of the CDR3 DNA that was read is TGTGCCAGCTCACCAGAAGGAAGGGGCAGGGATGGC. Translated, it gives CASSPEGRGRDG. The whole CDR3 protein reads CASSPEGRGRDGYTF.

This clone was picked up many times. The read finishes 3 residues shy of the CDR3 end, and the germline J gene is used to complete it. This rearrangement joins TRBV5-1 to TRBJ2-1; 10 nucleotides align to TRBD2. This CDR3 comprises 19 residues. The V segment lost 5 bases and the J segment 0 bases; nucleotides outside the gene matches: 14. The V gene's germline CDR1 is SGHRS and CDR2 YFSETQ. The CDR3 sequence is CASRSGTDLAGASYNEQFF. The part of the CDR3 DNA that was read is TGCGCCAGCAGGTCTGGGACAGACCTAGCGGGGGCCTCCTACAATGAG. The full variable domain, completed using reference TRBV5-1 and TRBJ2-1, is KAGVTQTPRYLIKTRGQQVTLSCSPISGHRSVSWYQQTPGQGLQFLFEYFSETQRNKGNFPGRFSGRQFSNSRSEMNVSTLELGDSALYLCASRSGTDLAGASYNEQFFGPGTRLTVL.

This clone has more than one count but fewer than ten. The read is 3 residues too short to cover the CDR3 end, so that end is filled in from the germline J gene. The V call is TRBV2, the J call TRBJ2-3; 8 bases map to TRBD1. The CDR3 length is 16 residues. Germline loops: CDR1 SNHLY, CDR2 FYNNEI. The covered CDR3 bases are TGTGCCAGCAGGAAAACTACAGGGGGGAGCAATCAGCCG. Translated, it gives CASRKTTGGSNQP. The whole CDR3 reads CASRKTTGGSNQPQYF.

This clone came up many times. With the read ending 3 residues before the CDR3 end, the germline J gene is used to fill in that end. This chain joins TRBV5-1 and TRBJ2-7; tentatively, D is TRBD1 (6 bases). The CDR3 extends over 15 amino acids. Germline V gene data show CDR1 as SGHRS and CDR2 as YFSETQ. Trimming left V 2 bases short and J 6 bases short, with 18 bases between. CDR3 protein: CASSFQARQVGEQYF. CDR3 bases read: TGCGCCAGCAGCTTCCAAGCCCGACAGGTGGGCGAG. Complete variable domain (other parts from reference TRBV5-1 and TRBJ2-7): KAGVTQTPRYLIKTRGQQVTLSCSPISGHRSVSWYQQTPGQGLQFLFEYFSETQRNKGNFPGRFSGRQFSNSRSEMNVSTLELGDSALYLCASSFQARQVGEQYFGPGTRLTVT.

This clone has only a few counts. The read falls 3 residues short of the CDR3 end, and the missing part is taken from the germline J gene. The rearrangement uses TRBV11-2 and TRBJ2-7, with D perhaps matching TRBD1 (6 bases). V gave up 0 bases and J gave up 2 bases, with 11 bases separating them. This CDR3 comprises 15 residues. Germline V gene lookup returns CDR1 SGHAT and CDR2 FQNNGV. CDR3 in amino acids: CASSLDRGRPYEQYF. The CDR3 bases that were read are TGTGCCAGCAGCTTAGACAGGGGCCGTCCCTACGAG.